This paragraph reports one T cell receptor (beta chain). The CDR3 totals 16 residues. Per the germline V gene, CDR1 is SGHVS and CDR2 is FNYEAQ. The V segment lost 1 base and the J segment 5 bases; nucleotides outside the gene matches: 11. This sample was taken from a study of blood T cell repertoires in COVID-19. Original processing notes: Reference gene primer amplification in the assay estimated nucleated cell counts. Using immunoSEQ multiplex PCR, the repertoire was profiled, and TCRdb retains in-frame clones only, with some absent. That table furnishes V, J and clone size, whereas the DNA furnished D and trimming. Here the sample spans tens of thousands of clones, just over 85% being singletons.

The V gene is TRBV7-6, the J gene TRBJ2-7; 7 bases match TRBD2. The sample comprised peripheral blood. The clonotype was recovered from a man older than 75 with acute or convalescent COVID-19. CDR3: CASSLGQFGGINEQYF. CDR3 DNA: TGTGCCAGCAGCTTAGGTCAGTTCGGGGGGATTAACGAGCAGTACTTC.